The rows below give T cell receptor beta chains drawn from one sample of a study of blood T cell repertoires in COVID-19. Assay: immunoSEQ multiplex PCR; the TCRdb copy retains only in-frame clones and omits some. The sample shows about 95,000 clones, approximately 91% of them seen only once. The sequenced sample consisted of peripheral blood. The receptors here all came from a man in his 60s with COVID-19, enrolled during active disease. Each CDR3 is given with its conserved first and last residue. D genes are given only for firm matches. Where a row states a size, it is once, few, many or the class of an expanded clone; other rows omit it.

TRBJ2-3 | TRBD2 | - | TRBV5-1 | TGCGCCAGCAGCTTGGCGGGGGGAACGGATACGCAGTATTTT | CASSLAGGTDTQYF
TRBJ2-5 | - | - | TRBV5-1 | TGCGCCAGCAGCCTCCGAGAGCGACCTCAAGAGACCCAGTACTTC | CASSLRERPQETQYF
TRBJ2-1 | - | - | TRBV12-2 | TGTGCAAGTCGCCTCCCCTGGCTAGCGGGAGGGCCTCGGTCCTACAATGAGCAGTTCTTC | CASRLPWLAGGPRSYNEQFF
TRBJ2-1 | TRBD1 | - | TRBV5-1 | TGCGCCAGCAGCTTGGGGGACAGATACAATGAGCAGTTCTTC | CASSLGDRYNEQFF
TRBJ2-1 | - | - | TRBV3-1/TRBV3-2 | TGTGCCAGCAGATTAGCTACTAAGCCGGGTTACAATGAGCAGTTCTTC | CASRLATKPGYNEQFF
TRBJ2-2 | - | - | TRBV7-3 | TGTGCCAGCAGCTCAGTCCTGAACACCGGGGAGCTGTTTTTT | CASSSVLNTGELFF
TRBJ2-1 | - | - | TRBV19 | TGTGCCAGTAGTGGATGGACAAGTACCTACAATGAGCAGTTCTTC | CASSGWTSTYNEQFF
TRBJ1-4 | TRBD1 | once | TRBV5-1 | TGCGCCAGCAGCAGGGACAGGCGCGAAAAACTGTTTTTT | CASSRDRREKLFF
TRBJ2-7 | TRBD1 | - | TRBV6-2/TRBV6-3 | TGTGCCAGCAGTTATTTGGGACAGAAAGACGAGCAGTACTTC | CASSYLGQKDEQYF
TRBJ1-5 | - | - | TRBV4-3 | TGCGCCAGCAGCCCTGAGCCCCAAATTACTGAGCCCCAGCATTTT | CASSPEPQITEPQHF
TRBJ1-2 | - | - | TRBV12-3/TRBV12-4 | TGTGCCAGCAGCCCCGACCAGGACTATGGCTACACCTTC | CASSPDQDYGYTF
TRBJ2-1 | TRBD2 | - | TRBV7-3 | TGTGCCAGCAGCTTAACGGCGGGGGATGAGCAGTTCTTC | CASSLTAGDEQFF
TRBJ2-3 | TRBD2 | - | TRBV12-5 | TGTGCTAGTGAACCACTAGCGGGAGGTTGGGATACGCAGTATTTT | CASEPLAGGWDTQYF
TRBJ1-5 | - | - | TRBV18 | TGTGCCAGCTCACCACTCCGGGGAGGAGTTCAGCCCCAGCATTTT | CASSPLRGGVQPQHF
TRBJ2-1 | TRBD2 | - | TRBV3-1/TRBV3-2 | TGTGCCAGCAGCCAGCCGACTAGCGGGGTCCGGAATGAGCAGTTCTTC | CASSQPTSGVRNEQFF
TRBJ1-1 | - | - | TRBV29-1 | TGCAGCTCCTTAAATCCGGGGAACACTGAAGCTTTCTTT | CSSLNPGNTEAFF
TRBJ2-5 | TRBD1 | - | TRBV11-2 | TGTGCCAGCAGCCGGACAGGTTCAGGAGAGACCCAGTACTTC | CASSRTGSGETQYF
TRBJ2-2 | TRBD1 | - | TRBV27 | TGTGCCAGCAGTCCGGGACAGGGCGACACCGGGGAGCTGTTTTTT | CASSPGQGDTGELFF
TRBJ1-1 | - | - | TRBV20-1 | TGCAGTGCCAGTACAGGGTCCACTGAAGCTTTCTTT | CSASTGSTEAFF
TRBJ2-7 | TRBD2 | - | TRBV30 | TGTGCCTGGAGGGAGGTGGCGGGAGACCAATACGAGCAGTACTTC | CAWREVAGDQYEQYF
TRBJ2-5 | - | - | TRBV10-2 | TGCGCCAGCAGTGACGGCAGGGGGGAAGAGACCCAGTACTTC | CASSDGRGEETQYF
TRBJ1-2 | - | - | TRBV28 | TGTGCCAGCAGGGACACCGTCGGAGGCTACACCTTC | CASRDTVGGYTF
TRBJ2-7 | TRBD1 | - | TRBV5-4 | TGTGCCAGCAGCTTCGGTTCCGAGACAGGGATATACGAGCAGTACTTC | CASSFGSETGIYEQYF
TRBJ2-1 | TRBD2 | - | TRBV19 | TGTGCCAGTAGTGGCGGGAGTTTGGATGAGCAGTTCTTC | CASSGGSLDEQFF
TRBJ2-7 | TRBD2 | - | TRBV2 | TGTGCCAGCAAGGCTAGCGGGAGTGAGTCCTACGAGCAGTACTTC | CASKASGSESYEQYF
TRBJ1-2 | - | - | TRBV10-3 | TGTGCCATGGCCGGAACAGGTGGGGCATATAACTATGGCTACACCTTC | CAMAGTGGAYNYGYTF
TRBJ2-7 | - | once | TRBV10-1 | TGCGCCAGCAGATCACAGGGTGACCACGAGCAGTACTTC | CASRSQGDHEQYF
TRBJ2-7 | TRBD2 | - | TRBV18 | TGTGCCAGCTCACCATCGGCGGGAGGACGCGAGCAGTACTTC | CASSPSAGGREQYF
TRBJ2-3 | - | - | TRBV6-5 | TGTGCCAGCAGTTACCCTAGCACAGATACGCAGTATTTT | CASSYPSTDTQYF
TRBJ1-1 | - | - | TRBV23-1 | TGCGCCAGCGGAGGGAGTGGGGCCCAAGAGAGGGAAGCTTTCTTT | CASGGSGAQEREAFF
TRBJ2-3 | TRBD2 | - | TRBV29-1 | TGCAGCGTTGAAGTTCCAGCGGGACGGGATACGCAGTATTTT | CSVEVPAGRDTQYF
TRBJ1-4 | - | - | TRBV27 | TGTGCCAGCAGGGGCCCTAATGAAAAACTGTTTTTT | CASRGPNEKLFF
TRBJ2-5 | TRBD2 | - | TRBV28 | TGTGCCAGCAGTGAGGGACTAGCGGGATTGGAGACCCAGTACTTC | CASSEGLAGLETQYF
TRBJ2-7 | TRBD1 | - | TRBV6-1 | TGTGCCAGCAGTGGTCTCTACAGGGGTCTTACCTACGAGCAGTACTTC | CASSGLYRGLTYEQYF
TRBJ1-6 | - | once | TRBV9 | TGTGCCAGCAGCCCACGGGATTCACCCCTCCACTTT | CASSPRDSPLHF
TRBJ1-5 | - | - | TRBV30 | TGTGCCTGGAGTGGCAGGGACAATCAGCCCCAGCATTTT | CAWSGRDNQPQHF
TRBJ2-1 | TRBD2 | - | TRBV3-1/TRBV3-2 | TGTGCCAGCAGCCATCTAAGGACTAGCGGGAGATTCTCCTACAATGAGCAGTTCTTC | CASSHLRTSGRFSYNEQFF
TRBJ1-2 | TRBD1 | - | TRBV27 | TGTGCCAGCAGTTCAGGGACAGGGTTTCGCGGCTACACCTTC | CASSSGTGFRGYTF
TRBJ1-4 | TRBD1 | - | TRBV7-3 | TGTGCCAGCAGCGTGACAGGGGGACCTAATGAAAAACTGTTTTTT | CASSVTGGPNEKLFF
TRBJ2-7 | - | - | TRBV4-2 | TGTGCCAGCAGTTTAACAACGGGACACGACTACGAGCAGTACTTC | CASSLTTGHDYEQYF
TRBJ1-5 | - | - | TRBV19 | TGTGCCAGTAGAGTATGGGGGGGAGGTCAGCCCCAGCATTTT | CASRVWGGGQPQHF